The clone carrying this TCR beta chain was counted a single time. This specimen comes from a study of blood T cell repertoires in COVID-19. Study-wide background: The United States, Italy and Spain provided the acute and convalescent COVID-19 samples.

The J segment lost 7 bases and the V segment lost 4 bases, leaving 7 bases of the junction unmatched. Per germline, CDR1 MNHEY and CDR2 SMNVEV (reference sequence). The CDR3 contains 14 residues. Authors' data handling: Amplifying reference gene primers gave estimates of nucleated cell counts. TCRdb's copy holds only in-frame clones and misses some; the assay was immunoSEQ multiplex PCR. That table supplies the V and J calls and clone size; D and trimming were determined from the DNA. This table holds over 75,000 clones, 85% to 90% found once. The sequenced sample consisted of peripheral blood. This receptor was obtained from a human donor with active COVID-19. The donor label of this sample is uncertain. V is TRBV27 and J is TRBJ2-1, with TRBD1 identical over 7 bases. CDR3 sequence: CASSYQGEMNEQFF. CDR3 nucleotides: TGTGCCAGCAGTTACCAGGGGGAAATGAATGAGCAGTTCTTC.